This T cell receptor (beta chain) comes out of a study of monozygotic twins with cystic fibrosis. Study information: Around 3 micrograms of fragmented DNA underwent about 15 PCR cycles for library preparation. Broader study findings: Shared CDR3 numbers were not associated with age, concordance or severity. Low clonality (median around 0.0095) suggested a mostly naive repertoire.

Profiled with immunoSEQ multiplex PCR; TCRdb holds only in-frame clones, not every one. The sample lists some 10,000 clones, just over 99% occurring once. This CDR3 contains 14 residues. The germline gives CDR1 SGHDT, CDR2 YYEEEE. V was shortened by 4 bases and J by 2 bases, with 12 bases between the two germline ends. The sample holds one count of this clone. What it binds is not known. The chain links TRBV5-6 to TRBJ2-5; D is perhaps TRBD1 (6 bases). The material sequenced was blood. The sequence derives from a man between 18 and 29 years old with cystic fibrosis. The chain's CDR3 is CASSGGQLQETQYF. CDR3 nucleotides: TGTGCCAGCAGCGGCGGACAGTTACAAGAGACCCAGTACTTC.